This is a list of T cell receptor beta chains from one sample in a study of blood T cell repertoires in COVID-19. The repertoire was sequenced with immunoSEQ multiplex PCR; TCRdb's copy has only in-frame clones and lacks some. The data show 230,000 or so clones, roughly 80% seen once. The specimen sequenced was peripheral blood. These receptors originate from a human donor in a cohort sampled during active COVID-19. Each CDR3 is given with its conserved first and last residue.

CDR3 protein	V gene
CASSFGGSSYEQYF	TRBV27
CASSLVSGNVREKLFF	TRBV7-8
CASSEASEKLFF	TRBV6-1
CASSPLNTGELFF	TRBV6-6
CASSQGGAGTSLAEQYF	TRBV4-2
CASSLAVEAFF	TRBV5-5
CASSIQGGPGYEQYF	TRBV7-2
CASSLKDSRFYEQYF	TRBV5-4
CASRKSFTGGNQPQHF	TRBV2
CARSLGTSGRAQGEQYF	TRBV5-3
CASSLREPYNEQFF	TRBV7-9
CASSDLSGGNYGYTF	TRBV2
CASSRSGLAGGPSSYNEQFF	TRBV10-2
CAWRGTSGRLNEQFF	TRBV30
CASSSGIYEQYF	TRBV5-1
CASSEQWNTEAFF	TRBV11-1
CASSLDHRTGLGGYTF	TRBV11-3
CASRPGGGGQPQHF	TRBV6-5
CASSLSWGTSRSYEQYF	TRBV27